This T cell receptor (beta chain) was recovered during a study of regulatory dendritic cells for organ transplantation. Study-wide findings and caveats: The authors noted considerable between-person heterogeneity in alloreactive memory CD8+ cells.

This clone was detected once. Its matching antigen is unknown. The trim removed 1 base at V and 4 bases at J, leaving 3 bases unmatched. The germline V gene encodes CDR1 GTSNPN and CDR2 SVGIG (reference sequence). The CDR3 sequence is 15 residues long. Sequenced by immunoSEQ multiplex PCR; TCRdb stores in-frame clones only, minus some. Here the sample spans under 45,000 clones, roughly 89% being singletons. Memory T cells were CD45RO+, naive were CD45RA+, sorted by FACS. The sample comprised naive CD4+ T cells from blood. Sample subset: CD45RA+ naive T cells. The chain joins TRBV30 to TRBJ1-5; TRBD1 aligns across 11 bases. The receptor comes from a human donor in good health. Here the CDR3 reads CAWSGGDRGNQPQHF. The CDR3 DNA reads TGTGCCTGGAGTGGGGGGGACAGGGGGAATCAGCCCCAGCATTTT.